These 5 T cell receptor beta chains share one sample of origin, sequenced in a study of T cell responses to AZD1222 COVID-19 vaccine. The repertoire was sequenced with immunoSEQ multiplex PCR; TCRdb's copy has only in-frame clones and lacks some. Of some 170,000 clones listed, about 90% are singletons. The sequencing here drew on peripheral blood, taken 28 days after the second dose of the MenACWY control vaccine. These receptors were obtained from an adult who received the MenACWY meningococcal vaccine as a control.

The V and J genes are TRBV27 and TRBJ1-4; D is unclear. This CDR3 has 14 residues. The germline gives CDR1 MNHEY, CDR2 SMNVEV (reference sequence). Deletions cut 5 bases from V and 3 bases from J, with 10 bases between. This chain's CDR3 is CASSAATPNEKLFF. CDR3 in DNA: TGTGCCAGCAGTGCGGCGACACCTAATGAAAAACTGTTTTTT.

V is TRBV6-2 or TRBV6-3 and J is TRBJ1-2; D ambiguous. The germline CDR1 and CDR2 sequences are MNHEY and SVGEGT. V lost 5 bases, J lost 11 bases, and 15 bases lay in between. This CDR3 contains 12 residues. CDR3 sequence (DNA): TGTGCCAGCAGTAACGTGTTACGGGTGTACACCTTC. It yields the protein CASSNVLRVYTF.

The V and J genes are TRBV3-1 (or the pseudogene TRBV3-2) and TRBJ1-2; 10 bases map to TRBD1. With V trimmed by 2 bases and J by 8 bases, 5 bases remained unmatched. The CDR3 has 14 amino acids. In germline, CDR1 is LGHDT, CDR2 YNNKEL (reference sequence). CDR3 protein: CASSQNRDRGGYTF. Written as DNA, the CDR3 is TGTGCCAGCAGCCAAAACCGGGACAGGGGAGGCTACACCTTC.

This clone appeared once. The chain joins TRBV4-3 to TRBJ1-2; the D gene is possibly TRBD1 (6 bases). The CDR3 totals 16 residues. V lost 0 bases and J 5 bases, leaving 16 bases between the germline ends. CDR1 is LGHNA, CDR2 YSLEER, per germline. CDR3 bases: TGCGCCAGCAGCCAAGAACAGACAGGTGCGGGGTATGGCTACACCTTC. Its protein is CASSQEQTGAGYGYTF.

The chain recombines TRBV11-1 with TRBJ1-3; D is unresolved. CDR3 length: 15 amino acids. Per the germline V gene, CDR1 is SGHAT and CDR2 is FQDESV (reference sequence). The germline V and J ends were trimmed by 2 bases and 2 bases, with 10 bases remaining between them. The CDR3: CASSLTIDAGNTIYF. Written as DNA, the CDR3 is TGTGCCAGCAGCTTAACTATCGACGCTGGAAACACCATATATTTT. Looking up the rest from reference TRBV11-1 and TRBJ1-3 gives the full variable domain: EAEVAQSPRYKITEKSQAVAFWCDPISGHATLYWYRQILGQGPELLVQFQDESVVDDSQLPKDRFSAERLKGVDSTLKIQPAELGDSAMYLCASSLTIDAGNTIYFGEGSWLTVV.